This T cell receptor beta chain was profiled in a study of blood T cell repertoires in COVID-19. The data were produced by immunoSEQ multiplex PCR, yet TCRdb's version contains in-frame clones alone and is incomplete. The top ten clones hold approximately 16% of a sample with some 130,000 clones, about 79% of them seen once. The germline V gene encodes CDR1 LGHNA and CDR2 YNFKEQ. CDR3 length equals 15 residues. V was pared by 4 bases and J by 5 bases, with 6 bases of the junction left unmatched. This clonotype was sampled from a woman in her forties or fifties with acute or convalescent COVID-19. The V and J genes are TRBV4-2 and TRBJ2-1; 9 nucleotides agree with TRBD2. Input material: peripheral blood. The DNA for the CDR3 is TGTGCCAGCAGCCCCATGGCGGGGGGGAACAATGAGCAGTTCTTC. Residues: CASSPMAGGNNEQFF.